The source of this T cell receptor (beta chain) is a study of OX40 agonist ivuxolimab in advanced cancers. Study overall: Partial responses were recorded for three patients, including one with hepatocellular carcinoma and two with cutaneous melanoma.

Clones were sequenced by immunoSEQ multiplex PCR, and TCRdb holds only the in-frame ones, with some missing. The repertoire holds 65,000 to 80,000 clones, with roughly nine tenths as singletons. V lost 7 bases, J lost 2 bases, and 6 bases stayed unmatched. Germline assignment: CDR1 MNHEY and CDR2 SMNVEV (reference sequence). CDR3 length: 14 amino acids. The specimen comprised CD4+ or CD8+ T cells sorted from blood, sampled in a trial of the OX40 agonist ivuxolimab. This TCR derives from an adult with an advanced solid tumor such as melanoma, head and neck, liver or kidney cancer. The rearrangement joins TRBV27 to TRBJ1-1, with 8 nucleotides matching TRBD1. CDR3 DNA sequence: TGTGCCAGCACTCAGACAGGGGCTAACACTGAAGCTTTCTTT. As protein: CASTQTGANTEAFF.